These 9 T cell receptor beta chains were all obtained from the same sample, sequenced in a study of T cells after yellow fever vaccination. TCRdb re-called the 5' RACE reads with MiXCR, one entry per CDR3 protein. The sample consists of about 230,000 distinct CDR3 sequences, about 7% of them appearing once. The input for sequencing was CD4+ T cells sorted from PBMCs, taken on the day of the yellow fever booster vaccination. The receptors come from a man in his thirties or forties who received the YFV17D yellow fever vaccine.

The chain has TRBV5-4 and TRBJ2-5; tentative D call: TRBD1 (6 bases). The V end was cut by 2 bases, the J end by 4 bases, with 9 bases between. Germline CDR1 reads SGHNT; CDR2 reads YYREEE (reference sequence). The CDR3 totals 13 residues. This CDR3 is CASSFEGVETQYF. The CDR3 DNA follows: TGTGCCAGCAGCTTCGAGGGGGTAGAGACCCAGTACTTC.

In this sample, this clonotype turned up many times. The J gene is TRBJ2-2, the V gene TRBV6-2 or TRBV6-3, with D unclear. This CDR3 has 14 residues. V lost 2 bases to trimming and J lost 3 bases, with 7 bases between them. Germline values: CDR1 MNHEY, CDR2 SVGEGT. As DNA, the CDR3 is TGTGCCAGCAGTTACCCGGCAGACACCGGGGAGCTGTTTTTT. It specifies CASSYPADTGELFF.

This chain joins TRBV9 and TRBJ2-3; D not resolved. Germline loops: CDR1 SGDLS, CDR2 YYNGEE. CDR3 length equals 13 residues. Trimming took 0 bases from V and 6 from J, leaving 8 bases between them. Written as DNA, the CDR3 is TGTGCCAGCAGCGTAGTAGGTCTCGATACGCAGTATTTT. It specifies CASSVVGLDTQYF.

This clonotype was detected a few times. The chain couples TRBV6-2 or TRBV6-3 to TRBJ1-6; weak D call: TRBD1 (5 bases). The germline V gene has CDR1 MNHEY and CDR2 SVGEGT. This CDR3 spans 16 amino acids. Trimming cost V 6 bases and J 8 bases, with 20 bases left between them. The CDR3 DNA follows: TGTGCCAGCAGCCTCATGGGACGGCCCACGGATTCACCCCTCCACTTT. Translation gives CASSLMGRPTDSPLHF.

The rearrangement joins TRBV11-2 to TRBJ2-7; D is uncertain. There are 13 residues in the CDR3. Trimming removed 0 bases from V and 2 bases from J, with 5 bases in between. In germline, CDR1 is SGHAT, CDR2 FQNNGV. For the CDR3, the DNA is TGTGCCAGCAGCTTAGATCCAGCCTACGAGCAGTACTTC. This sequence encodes CASSLDPAYEQYF.

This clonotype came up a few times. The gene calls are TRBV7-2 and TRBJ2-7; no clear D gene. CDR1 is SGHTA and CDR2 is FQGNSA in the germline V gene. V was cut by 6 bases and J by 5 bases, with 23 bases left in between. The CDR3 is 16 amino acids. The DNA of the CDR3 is TGTGCCAGCAGTACCTCCCCTGGAAAGGGCCCCCACGAGCAGTACTTC. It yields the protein CASSTSPGKGPHEQYF.

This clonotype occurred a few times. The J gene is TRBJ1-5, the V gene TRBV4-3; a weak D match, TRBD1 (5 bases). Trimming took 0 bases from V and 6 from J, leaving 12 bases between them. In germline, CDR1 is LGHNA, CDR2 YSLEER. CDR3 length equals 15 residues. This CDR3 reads CASSQEGARGQPQHF. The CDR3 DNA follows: TGCGCCAGCAGCCAAGAAGGGGCACGGGGTCAGCCCCAGCATTTT.

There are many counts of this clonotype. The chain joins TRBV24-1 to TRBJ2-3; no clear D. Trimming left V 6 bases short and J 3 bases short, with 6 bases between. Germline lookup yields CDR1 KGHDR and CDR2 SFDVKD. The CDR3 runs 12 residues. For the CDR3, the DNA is TGTGCCACCAGTATGTCAACAGATACGCAGTATTTT. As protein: CATSMSTDTQYF.

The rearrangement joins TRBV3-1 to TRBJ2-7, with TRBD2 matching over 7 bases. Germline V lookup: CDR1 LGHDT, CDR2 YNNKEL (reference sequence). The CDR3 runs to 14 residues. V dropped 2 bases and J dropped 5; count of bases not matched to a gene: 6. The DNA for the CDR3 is TGTGCCAGCAGCCAACCAGGACGGGGGGACGAGCAGTACTTC. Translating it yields CASSQPGRGDEQYF.